What follows are 7 T cell receptor beta chains derived from one specimen sequenced in a study of blood T cell repertoires in COVID-19. Clones were sequenced by immunoSEQ multiplex PCR, and TCRdb holds only the in-frame ones, with some missing. The table includes 290,000 or so clones, approximately 78% detected once. Sequencing was done on a sample of PBMCs or T cells enriched from blood (not recorded which). The source of these receptors is a man aged 40-55 years who had been exposed to COVID-19.

V is TRBV24-1 and J is TRBJ2-2; 9 bases align to TRBD1. CDR1 and CDR2 (germline): KGHDR, SFDVKD. J was trimmed by 3 bases and V by 0 bases; bases with no gene match: 4. CDR3 size: 17 residues. The CDR3 sequence: CATSDLVTGGDTGELFF. The CDR3, as DNA: TGTGCCACCAGTGATTTGGTGACAGGGGGAGACACCGGGGAGCTGTTTTTT.

V usage is TRBV30 and J usage is TRBJ1-5, with D possibly being TRBD1 (6 bases). Trimming pared 2 bases from V and 3 bases from J, leaving 14 bases between. The CDR3 totals 15 residues. Germline loops: CDR1 GTSNPN, CDR2 SVGIG (reference sequence). The CDR3 region is CAWSRLDSDNQPQHF. DNA for the CDR3: TGTGCCTGGAGTCGACTGGACAGCGACAATCAGCCCCAGCATTTT.

The chain combines TRBV2 with TRBJ2-3; 7 bases agree with TRBD1. The CDR3 consists of 16 residues. The V and J ends lost 8 bases and 0 bases, in that order; junction bases with no gene match: 11. Per germline, CDR1 SNHLY and CDR2 FYNNEI. The CDR3 here is CASDRLSTGSTDTQYF. CDR3 DNA sequence: TGTGCCAGCGACAGACTGTCGACAGGGAGCACAGATACGCAGTATTTT.

The chain couples TRBV5-4 to TRBJ2-7; TRBD2 agrees at 11 bases. V was clipped by 0 bases and J by 6 bases; unmatched bases: 2. There are 14 residues in the CDR3. The germline gives CDR1 SGHNT, CDR2 YYREEE (reference sequence). The CDR3 nucleotides are TGTGCCAGCAGCTTGGTAGCGGGAGGGGGCGAGCAGTACTTC. As protein: CASSLVAGGGEQYF.

The chain couples TRBV7-8 to TRBJ2-7; possible D gene TRBD1, 6 bases. The CDR3 extends over 14 amino acids. Germline lookup yields CDR1 SGHVS and CDR2 FQNEAQ. V was clipped by 5 bases and J by 3 bases, with 14 bases between them. CDR3 region: CASSLEVRGYEQYF. The CDR3, as DNA: TGTGCCAGCAGCCTCGAGGTCAGGGGCTACGAGCAGTACTTC.

Remarks on this clone: At one end the junction does not follow the germline gene, possibly because of a read error. The chain recombines TRBV19 with TRBJ1-2; D is uncertain. This CDR3 spans 12 amino acids. Germline loops: CDR1 LNHDA, CDR2 SQIVND (reference sequence). DNA for the CDR3: TGTGCCAGTACCATAGCCGGGTCGCCGTCGCACTTC. Translating gives CASTIAGSPSHF.

This rearrangement joins TRBV6-1 to TRBJ2-5; the match to TRBD2 covers 7 bases. Germline CDR1 is MNHNS and CDR2 is SASEGT. The CDR3 runs to 14 residues. With 0 bases clipped from V and 5 bases from J, the junction kept 3 bases outside the gene matches. CDR3: CASSEAGGLETQYF. Here the CDR3 DNA reads TGTGCCAGCAGTGAAGCGGGAGGGTTGGAGACCCAGTACTTC.